This entry concerns a single T cell receptor (beta chain). The PCR had 60 Vbeta and 13 Jbeta primers. Clones were read by immunoSEQ multiplex PCR, and TCRdb kept only the in-frame ones, dropping some. Its clone listing holds 200,000 or so clones. This record belongs to a study of cytomegalovirus exposure and HLA in healthy donors. Germline CDR1 is LNHDA and CDR2 is SQIVND (reference sequence). The CDR3 spans 15 residues. Trimming removed 3 bases from V and 2 bases from J, with 11 bases in between. V usage is TRBV19 and J usage is TRBJ1-3, with a tentative D call TRBD1 (5 bases). The specimen was PBMCs. The receptor was derived from a girl aged 2 to 10 in good health and CMV-seropositive. CDR3 region: CASSIGHSAGNTIYF. In DNA form, the CDR3 reads TGTGCCAGTAGTATTGGACATTCCGCTGGAAACACCATATATTTT.